This T cell receptor (beta chain) was sequenced for a study of blood T cell repertoires in COVID-19 (dated by TCRdb to about 2020). In the study overall: Samples covering the acute and convalescent phases of COVID-19 were provided by collaborators in the United States, Italy and Spain. The samples were drawn from the first 160 participants of the ongoing ImmuneRACE study and from 950 to 1,500 subjects provided by 6 global collaborators. The repertoires were made available in a free public database intended to serve as a resource for research on the immune response to SARS-CoV-2. The material from the prospective study consisted of cDNA or gDNA derived from T cells, B-cell-depleted T cells, or PBMCs. Subjects who had been exposed to COVID-19, were actively infected with it, or had recovered from it provided the deeply sampled blood TCRbeta repertoires that made up the dataset. A de-identified subject ID, COVID-19 status, age in years and sex were almost always included in the sample metadata. Where available, HLA class I and class II types were taken from metadata supplied by the sample provider and were not determined by assay-based typing.

TCRbeta CDR3 regions were amplified from genomic DNA using the immunoSEQ Assay, a bias-controlled multiplex PCR. The study's processing was this. The number of nucleated cells in each sample was estimated from the amplification of reference gene primers within the assay. To quantify the absolute abundance of each unique TCRbeta CDR3 rearrangement, sequence reads were collapsed and filtered. For each sample, productive Simpson clonality was calculated as the square root of Simpson's diversity index across productive rearrangements. TCRdb retrieved this table from immuneACCESS and kept in-frame rearrangements only. Not all clones are present; in checked studies, unresolved V genes account for under half, and no reason is known for the remainder. That table supplies the V and J calls and clone size; D and trimming were determined from the DNA. Recorded for this sample are 300,000 to 400,000 clones; roughly 89% of them occurred a single time. Approximately 3.5% of the sample comes from the top ten.

CDR1 and CDR2 were assigned from the germline V gene (reference sequence) as SEHNR and FQNEAQ. V is cut back by 1 base and J by 5 bases, with 3 bases in the junction unmatched. From the cysteine through the phenylalanine, the CDR3 covers 14 amino acids. Only the CDR3 DNA is retained, 42 bases long and in frame from the first base. Worth noting for this clone: The specificity of this receptor is unknown. Base qualities are not provided; no much larger clone lies one nucleotide away. The sample contains more than one DNA sequence encoding this CDR3.

Another Seattle source contributed samples from volunteer blood donors who had recovered from COVID-19. Collaborating institutions collected whole blood in K2EDTA tubes following their own protocols. For TCRbeta analysis, collaborators shipped samples as frozen whole blood, isolated PBMCs, or DNA extracted from either of those sample types. The paper's findings and limits, for the study overall: The quantity of clinical and demographic metadata differed by source and by participant and was supplied without curation.

The sequencing sample was made of peripheral blood. This chain joins TRBV7-9 to TRBJ2-5, with 8 bases aligning to TRBD1. The receptor was derived from a woman between 18 and 29 years old who had recovered from COVID-19. The CDR3 corresponds to CASSLVAGGETQYF. The sequenced DNA is TGTGCCAGCAGCTTAGTGGCAGGGGGCGAGACCCAGTACTTC. The CDR3 plus the reference TRBV7-9 and TRBJ2-5 genes for the other parts give the full variable domain: DTGVSQNPRHKITKRGQNVTFRCDPISEHNRLYWYRQTLGQGPEFLTYFQNEAQLEKSRLLSDRFSAERPKGSFSTLEIQRTEQGDSAMYLCASSLVAGGETQYFGPGTRLLVL.